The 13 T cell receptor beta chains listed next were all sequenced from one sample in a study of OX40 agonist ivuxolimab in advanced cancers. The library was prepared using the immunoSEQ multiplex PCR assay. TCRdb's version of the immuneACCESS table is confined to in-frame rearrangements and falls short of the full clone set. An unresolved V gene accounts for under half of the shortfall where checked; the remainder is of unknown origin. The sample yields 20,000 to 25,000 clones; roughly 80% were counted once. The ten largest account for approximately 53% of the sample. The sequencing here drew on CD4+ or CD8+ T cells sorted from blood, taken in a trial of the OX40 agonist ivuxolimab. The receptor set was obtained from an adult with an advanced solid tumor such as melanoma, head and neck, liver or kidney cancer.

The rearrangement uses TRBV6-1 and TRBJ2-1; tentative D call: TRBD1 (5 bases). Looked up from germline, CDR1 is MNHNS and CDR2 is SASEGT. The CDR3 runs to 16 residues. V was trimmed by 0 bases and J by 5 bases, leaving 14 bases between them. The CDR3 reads CASSEAGPLRDNEQFF. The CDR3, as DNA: TGTGCCAGCAGTGAAGCGGGGCCATTGCGCGACAATGAGCAGTTCTTC.

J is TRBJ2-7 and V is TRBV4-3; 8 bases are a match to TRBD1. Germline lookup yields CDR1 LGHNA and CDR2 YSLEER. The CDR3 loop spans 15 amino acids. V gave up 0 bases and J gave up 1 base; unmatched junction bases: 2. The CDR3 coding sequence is TGCGCCAGCAGCCAAGATGGGACAGGTTCCTACGAGCAGTACTTC. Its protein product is CASSQDGTGSYEQYF.

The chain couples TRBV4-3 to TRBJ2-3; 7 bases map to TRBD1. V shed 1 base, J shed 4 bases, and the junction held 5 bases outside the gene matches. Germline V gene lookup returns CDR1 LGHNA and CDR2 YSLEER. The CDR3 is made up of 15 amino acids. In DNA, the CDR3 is TGCGCCAGCAGCCAAGGACAGGGTCGGCCAGATACGCAGTATTTT. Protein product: CASSQGQGRPDTQYF.

CDR3 sequence reads: CASSPTGTSGYEQYF. For the CDR3, the DNA is TGTGCCAGTAGTCCCACCGGGACTAGCGGCTACGAGCAGTACTTC. This chain uses TRBV19 with TRBJ2-7, with 11 bases lining up with TRBD2. Per the germline V gene, CDR1 is LNHDA and CDR2 is SQIVND (reference sequence). J was trimmed by 3 bases and V by 5 bases; bases with no gene match: 6. The CDR3 extends over 15 amino acids.

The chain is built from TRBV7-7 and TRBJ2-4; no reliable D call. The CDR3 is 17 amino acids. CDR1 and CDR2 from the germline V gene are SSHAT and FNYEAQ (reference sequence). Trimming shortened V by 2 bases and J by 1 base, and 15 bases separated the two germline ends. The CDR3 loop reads CASSLLNQPEAKNIQYF. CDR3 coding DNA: TGTGCCAGCAGCTTATTGAATCAGCCGGAGGCCAAAAACATTCAGTACTTC. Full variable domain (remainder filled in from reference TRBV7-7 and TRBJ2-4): GAGVSQSPRYKVTKRGQDVTLRCDPISSHATLYWYQQALGQGPEFLTYFNYEAQPDKSGLPSDRFSAERPEGSISTLTIQRTEQRDSAMYRCASSLLNQPEAKNIQYFGAGTRLSVL.

The CDR3 here is CASSRNRGRRTEAFF. For the CDR3, the DNA is TGTGCCAGCAGTCGGAACAGGGGGCGACGGACTGAAGCTTTCTTT. This chain uses TRBV27 with TRBJ1-1; 9 bases align to TRBD1. The CDR3 covers 15 residues. Germline CDR1 and CDR2: MNHEY and SMNVEV (reference sequence). The V and J ends lost 5 bases and 5 bases, in that order; junction bases with no gene match: 9.

The CDR3 DNA is TGTGCCAGCAGCTTCGGGACAACCTACGAGCAGTACTTC. Amino acids: CASSFGTTYEQYF. The rearrangement links TRBV5-4 to TRBJ2-7; D may be TRBD1 (6 bases). CDR1 is SGHNT and CDR2 is YYREEE in the germline V gene (reference sequence). Between the trimmed V and J ends, which lost 2 bases and 2 bases, there was a span of 8 bases. This CDR3 has 13 residues.

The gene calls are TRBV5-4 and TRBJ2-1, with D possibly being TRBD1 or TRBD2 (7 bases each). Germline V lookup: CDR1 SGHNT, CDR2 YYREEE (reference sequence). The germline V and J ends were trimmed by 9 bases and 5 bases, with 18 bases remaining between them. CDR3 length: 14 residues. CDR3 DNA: TGTGCCACCTATCAGGGGGGGCAGGACAATGAGCAGTTCTTC. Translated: CATYQGGQDNEQFF.

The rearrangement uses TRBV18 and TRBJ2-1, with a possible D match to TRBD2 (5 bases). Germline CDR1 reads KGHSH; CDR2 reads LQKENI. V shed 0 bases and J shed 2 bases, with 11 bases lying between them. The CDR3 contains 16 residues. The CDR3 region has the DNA TGTGCCAGCTCACCACCGGTGGAGGCCCCCTACAATGAGCAGTTCTTC. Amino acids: CASSPPVEAPYNEQFF.

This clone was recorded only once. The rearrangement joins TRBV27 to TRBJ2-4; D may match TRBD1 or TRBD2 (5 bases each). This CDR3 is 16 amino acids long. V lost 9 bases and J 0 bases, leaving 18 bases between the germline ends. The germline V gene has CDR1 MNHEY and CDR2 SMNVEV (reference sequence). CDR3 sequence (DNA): TGTGCCAGTAGGGCCCTGGGGGACCTAGCCAAAAACATTCAGTACTTC. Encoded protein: CASRALGDLAKNIQYF.

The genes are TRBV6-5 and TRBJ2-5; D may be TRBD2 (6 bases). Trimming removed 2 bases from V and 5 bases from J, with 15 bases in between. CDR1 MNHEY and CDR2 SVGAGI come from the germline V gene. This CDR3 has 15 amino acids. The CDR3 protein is CASSYTAGLGETQYF. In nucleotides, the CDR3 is TGTGCCAGCAGTTACACCGCGGGACTTGGGGAGACCCAGTACTTC.

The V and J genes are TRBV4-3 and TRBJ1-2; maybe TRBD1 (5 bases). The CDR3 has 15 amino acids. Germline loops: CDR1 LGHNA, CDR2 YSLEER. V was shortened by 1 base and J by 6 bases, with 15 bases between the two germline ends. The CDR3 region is CASSQAEGMGNGYTF. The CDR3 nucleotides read TGCGCCAGCAGCCAAGCTGAGGGGATGGGGAATGGCTACACCTTC.

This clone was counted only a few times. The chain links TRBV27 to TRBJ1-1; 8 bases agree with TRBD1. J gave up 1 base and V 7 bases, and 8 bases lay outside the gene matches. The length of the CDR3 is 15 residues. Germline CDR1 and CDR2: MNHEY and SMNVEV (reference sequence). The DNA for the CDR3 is TGTGCCAGCAAGCTCGGAGGGACAGGGAACACTGAAGCTTTCTTT. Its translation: CASKLGGTGNTEAFF.